This TCR beta chain was retrieved from a study of blood T cell repertoires in COVID-19. About the research overall: Italy, Spain and the United States were the sources of the convalescent and acute COVID-19 samples. T cells, B-cell-depleted T cells, or PBMCs supplied cDNA or gDNA.

The CDR3 spans 12 residues. Germline CDR1 is SEHNR and CDR2 is FQNEAQ (reference sequence). Trimming left V 5 bases short and J 5 bases short, with 10 bases between. Original methodology: Researchers report that nucleated cell counts were estimated from reference gene primer amplification. TCRdb's table, derived via immunoSEQ multiplex PCR, lists solely in-frame clones and lacks some. Clonal size and the V and J genes are those of that table, whereas D and trimming came from the DNA. Of about 240,000 clones in the sample, roughly four fifths were seen once. The gene calls are TRBV7-9 and TRBJ2-7, with D tentatively TRBD1 (6 bases). The clonotype originates from a man in his forties or fifties with acute or convalescent COVID-19. Sequenced input: peripheral blood. The CDR3 protein is CASSPNRDEQYF. CDR3 DNA: TGTGCCAGCAGCCCGAACAGGGACGAGCAGTACTTC.